This TCR beta chain was profiled in a study of T cell repertoires in cytomegalovirus infection. Germline CDR1 is SGHAT and CDR2 is FQNNGV. The CDR3 is made up of 14 amino acids. Trimming removed 5 bases from V and 1 base from J, with 11 bases in between. The table lists this clonotype with many counts. The antigen is undetermined. Via MiXCR, TCRdb re-called the reads, giving one row per CDR3 protein. The data show tens of thousands of distinct CDR3 sequences, around 20% seen once. J is TRBJ1-1 and V is TRBV11-2; a weak D match, TRBD1 (6 bases). Sequencing used CD8+ T cells from cultured PBMCs, obtained from culture after CMV antigen stimulation. The receptor was derived from a human donor in good health (CMV status not recorded). Some clones in this sample may be carry-over from other donors' samples. The CDR3 DNA follows: TGTGCCAGCAGCCTCAGGGGAACGAACACTGAAGCTTTCTTT. Protein product: CASSLRGTNTEAFF.